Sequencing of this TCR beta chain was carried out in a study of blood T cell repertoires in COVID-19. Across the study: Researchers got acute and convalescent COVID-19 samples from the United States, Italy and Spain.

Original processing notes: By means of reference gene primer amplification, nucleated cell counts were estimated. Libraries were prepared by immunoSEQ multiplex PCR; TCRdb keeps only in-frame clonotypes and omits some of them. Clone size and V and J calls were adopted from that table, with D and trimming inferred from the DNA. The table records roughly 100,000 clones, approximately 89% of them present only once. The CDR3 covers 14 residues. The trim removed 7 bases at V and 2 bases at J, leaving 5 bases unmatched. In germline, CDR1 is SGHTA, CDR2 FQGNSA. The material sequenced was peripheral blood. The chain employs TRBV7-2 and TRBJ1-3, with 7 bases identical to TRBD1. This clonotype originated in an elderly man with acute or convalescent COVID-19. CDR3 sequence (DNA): TGTGCCAGCACCCCTGACAGGGCTGGAAACACCATATATTTT. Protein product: CASTPDRAGNTIYF.